These 21 T cell receptor beta chains were all obtained from the same sample, sequenced in a study of cytomegalovirus exposure and HLA in healthy donors. Vbeta (60) and Jbeta (13) primers were used in the PCR. Profiled with immunoSEQ multiplex PCR; TCRdb holds only in-frame clones, not every one. The record lists about 120,000 clones, of which the ten most abundant hold around 7%. Sequences were obtained from PBMCs. Source of these receptors: a man in his forties or fifties in good health and CMV-seropositive.

The V call is TRBV11-2, the J call TRBJ2-5; weak D call: TRBD1 (5 bases). The J call is uncertain, as TRBJ2-7 better fits the DNA end. This CDR3 comprises 14 residues. Germline CDR1 is SGHAT and CDR2 is FQNNGV. Here the CDR3 DNA reads TGTGCCAGCAGCTTCTCCCGACAGTCCTACGAGCAGTACTTC. Translation gives CASSFSRQSYEQYF.

The chain has TRBV7-9 and TRBJ2-7; 12 bases agree with TRBD2. Germline CDR1 and CDR2: SEHNR and FQNEAQ (reference sequence). J lost 3 bases, V lost 8 bases, and 2 bases had no gene match. The CDR3 loop spans 13 amino acids. The CDR3 nucleotides read TGTGCCAGCGGACTAGCGGGGATCTACGAGCAGTACTTC. It codes for CASGLAGIYEQYF.

The chain joins TRBV13 to TRBJ2-7; possibly TRBD1 for D (6 bases). The CDR3 extends over 18 amino acids. CDR1 is PRHDT and CDR2 is FYEKMQ in the germline V gene (reference sequence). Trimming cost V 0 bases and J 0 bases, with 18 bases left between them. The CDR3 nucleotides are TGTGCCAGCAGCTTAGGCCAGGGGAACTGGGGTGGCTCCTACGAGCAGTACTTC. Translated: CASSLGQGNWGGSYEQYF.

As concerns this clone: The germline gene is not matched at one end of the junction; a read error may be the cause. The chain carries TRBV15 and TRBJ2-1, with D unclear. CDR1 and CDR2 from the germline V gene are LNHNV and YYDKDF (reference sequence). The CDR3 covers 13 residues. CDR3: CAASTSRVNEQFF. The CDR3 DNA is TGTGCCGCCAGTACGTCCCGGGTGAATGAGCAGTTCTTC.

This rearrangement joins TRBV30 to TRBJ2-6, with D maybe TRBD1 (5 bases). The V gene's germline CDR1 is GTSNPN and CDR2 SVGIG (reference sequence). CDR3 length equals 14 residues. Between the trimmed V and J ends, which lost 4 bases and 1 base, there was a span of 8 bases. CDR3: CAWTPGSGANVLTF. CDR3 coding DNA: TGTGCCTGGACCCCAGGGTCTGGGGCCAACGTCCTGACTTTC.

The chain couples TRBV28 to TRBJ1-2; 8 bases are shared with TRBD1. The V gene end was trimmed by 11 bases and the J gene end by 6 bases; junction bases not matched to a gene: 8. This CDR3 comprises 12 residues. The germline CDR1 and CDR2 sequences are MDHEN and SYDVKM. Here the CDR3 DNA reads TGTGCCGTACCCCAGACAGGGGATGGCTACACCTTC. Amino acid sequence: CAVPQTGDGYTF.

The chain recombines TRBV5-1 with TRBJ1-2; 7 nucleotides agree with TRBD1. CDR1 SGHRS and CDR2 YFSETQ come from the germline V gene. Germline trimming cut 4 bases from V and 0 bases from J; bases unmatched to any gene: 6. The CDR3 loop spans 15 amino acids. The chain's CDR3 is CASSQQGIANYGYTF. The CDR3, as DNA: TGCGCCAGCAGCCAACAGGGGATAGCTAACTATGGCTACACCTTC.

The chain employs TRBV28 and TRBJ2-7; 8 positions agree with TRBD2. The J segment lost 6 bases and the V segment lost 3 bases, leaving 4 bases of the junction unmatched. The CDR3 has 13 residues. Per the germline V gene, CDR1 is MDHEN and CDR2 is SYDVKM. In DNA, the CDR3 is TGTGCCAGCAGTTTCGGGACTAGGATCGAGCAGTACTTC. Translated, it gives CASSFGTRIEQYF.

The chain links TRBV11-3 to TRBJ2-3, with TRBD2 identical over 8 bases. With V trimmed by 1 base and J by 3 bases, 6 bases remained unmatched. CDR1 SGHNT and CDR2 YENEEA come from the germline V gene. CDR3 size: 16 residues. CDR3 loop: CASSLGLSGRTDTQYF. CDR3 nucleotide sequence: TGTGCCAGCAGCTTAGGCTTGAGCGGGAGAACAGATACGCAGTATTTT.

The chain uses TRBV9 and TRBJ1-1; TRBD1 matches 7 bases. The length of the CDR3 is 15 residues. V lost 0 bases and J lost 0; bases outside the gene matches: 2. Germline V gives CDR1 SGDLS, CDR2 YYNGEE. Here the CDR3 reads CASSVGGQMNTEAFF. CDR3 in DNA: TGTGCCAGCAGCGTAGGGGGACAGATGAACACTGAAGCTTTCTTT.

The chain employs TRBV2 and TRBJ2-2; 10 bases line up with TRBD1. Trimming removed 4 bases from V and 4 bases from J; junction bases left unmatched: 15. From germline, CDR1 is SNHLY and CDR2 FYNNEI. The CDR3 runs to 19 residues. The CDR3 protein is CASSGNLGGRTGGTGELFF. The CDR3 DNA follows: TGTGCCAGCAGTGGGAACCTTGGGGGAAGGACAGGGGGCACCGGGGAGCTGTTTTTT.

The chain carries TRBV7-2 and TRBJ2-7; possibly TRBD2 for D (5 bases). Germline assignment: CDR1 SGHTA and CDR2 FQGNSA. This CDR3 has 15 residues. The V end lost 1 base, the J end lost 7 bases, and 17 bases lay between the germline ends. Written as DNA, the CDR3 is TGTGCCAGCAGCTTAGAATGGTCGGCGGGCCTTGAGCAGTACTTC. It is translated as CASSLEWSAGLEQYF.

The V and J genes are TRBV27 and TRBJ1-1; no definite D call. V dropped 0 bases and J dropped 4 bases, with 12 bases sitting between them. Germline CDR1 and CDR2: MNHEY and SMNVEV (reference sequence). CDR3 length equals 15 residues. The CDR3 reads CASSLSGGRATEAFF. Here the CDR3 DNA reads TGTGCCAGCAGTTTATCTGGAGGCAGAGCCACTGAAGCTTTCTTT.

CDR3 sequence reads: CASRETTGQPQHF. In DNA, the CDR3 is TGTGCCAGCAGGGAAACGACAGGTCAGCCCCAGCATTTT. The chain combines TRBV6-5 with TRBJ1-5; perhaps TRBD1 as D (6 bases). Germline values: CDR1 MNHEY, CDR2 SVGAGI. The CDR3 totals 13 residues. Deletions cut 6 bases from V and 6 bases from J, with 12 bases between.

The J gene is TRBJ2-4, the V gene TRBV19; a weak D match, TRBD1 (6 bases). The CDR3 runs to 14 residues. V was clipped by 1 base and J by 7 bases, with 11 bases between them. Germline V lookup: CDR1 LNHDA, CDR2 SQIVND (reference sequence). CDR3 DNA: TGTGCCAGTAGTATAGTGGCAGGGGAGAACATTCAGTACTTC. Residues: CASSIVAGENIQYF.

The V gene is TRBV27, the J gene TRBJ2-3, with 8 bases lining up with TRBD2. CDR1 and CDR2 (germline): MNHEY, SMNVEV (reference sequence). With 4 bases clipped from V and 0 bases from J, the junction kept 6 bases outside the gene matches. The CDR3 loop spans 16 amino acids. This CDR3 is CASSSPSGRSTDTQYF. CDR3 nucleotides: TGTGCCAGCAGTTCCCCAAGCGGGAGAAGCACAGATACGCAGTATTTT.

This chain connects TRBV10-2 to TRBJ2-7; D may be TRBD1 (6 bases). Germline V gene sequence: CDR1 WSHSY, CDR2 SAAADI. The CDR3 spans 16 residues. Trimming pared 8 bases from V and 1 base from J, leaving 21 bases between. CDR3 sequence: CASVVLRDKGSYEQYF. The CDR3 DNA is TGCGCCAGCGTTGTCCTCCGGGACAAGGGGTCCTACGAGCAGTACTTC.

This chain links TRBV25-1 with TRBJ2-1; 9 bases line up with TRBD2. The CDR3 sequence is 14 residues long. Germline CDR1 MGHDK, CDR2 SYGVNS. Losses at the gene ends were 8 bases for V and 11 bases for J; bases not matched to a gene: 13. The CDR3 reads CASEGLGLASQQFF. The CDR3 coding sequence is TGTGCCAGCGAAGGACTTGGACTAGCGAGCCAGCAGTTCTTC.

V and J are TRBV7-2 and TRBJ2-7; a possible D gene is TRBD2 (5 bases). CDR1 is SGHTA and CDR2 is FQGNSA in the germline V gene. V shed 6 bases and J shed 1 base, with 10 bases lying between them. The CDR3 extends over 13 amino acids. CDR3 DNA: TGTGCCAGCAGTTTTAGCGCTTCCTACGAGCAGTACTTC. Its translation: CASSFSASYEQYF. The variable domain in full, completed from reference TRBV7-2 and TRBJ2-7, reads GAGVSQSPSNKVTEKGKDVELRCDPISGHTALYWYRQSLGQGLEFLIYFQGNSAPDKSGLPSDRFSAERTGGSVSTLTIQRTQQEDSAVYLCASSFSASYEQYFGPGTRLTVT.

The chain combines TRBV6-6 with TRBJ2-5, with a possible D match to TRBD1 (5 bases). The V gene's germline CDR1 is MNHNY and CDR2 SVGAGI (reference sequence). The CDR3 runs to 15 residues. V lost 2 bases and J lost 2, with 12 bases in between. CDR3 nucleotide sequence: TGTGCCAGCAGTTACAGGGTAGGGGAACAAGAGACCCAGTACTTC. This codes for CASSYRVGEQETQYF.

The genes are TRBV28 and TRBJ2-1; D is perhaps TRBD2 (6 bases). Trimming removed 7 bases at V and 0 bases at J, with 16 bases between. CDR3 length: 16 residues. Germline V gives CDR1 MDHEN, CDR2 SYDVKM. The CDR3 spells CASNQLADSSYNEQFF. The CDR3 DNA follows: TGTGCCAGCAACCAACTAGCCGACAGCTCCTACAATGAGCAGTTCTTC.